This TCR beta chain was sequenced in a study of T cells after yellow fever vaccination. Study-level results: Peaking faster, on day 5 versus 15, the secondary response was nonetheless weaker. Contaminating bulk clonotypes could be abundant in FACS-sorted repertoires. Post-booster reappearance was seen for most primary-vaccination clones (just over 95% CD4, around 90% CD8).

This clonotype turned up a few times. Its antigen is not identified. The authors made TCR cDNA by 5'RACE template switching, adding a universal primer site and UMIs. Via MiXCR, TCRdb re-called the 5' RACE reads, giving one row per CDR3 protein. The sample yields about 630,000 distinct CDR3 sequences, 10% to 15% seen once. The sequences come from PBMCs, collected on the day of the yellow fever booster vaccination. This receptor was identified in a man aged 25-40 years who received the YFV17D yellow fever vaccine.

The CDR3 DNA is TGCAGTGCCATAGCGAGCCCGAACACCGGGGAGCTGTTTTTT. Encoded protein: CSAIASPNTGELFF. The rearrangement uses TRBV20-1 and TRBJ2-2; D may be TRBD2 (5 bases). CDR3 length equals 14 residues. V was clipped by 6 bases and J by 0 bases, with 11 bases between them. CDR1 and CDR2 (germline): DFQATT, SNEGSKA (reference sequence).